In this sample, the clone carrying this T cell receptor (beta chain) turned up a few times. Its matching antigen is unknown. The data belong to a study of T cell repertoires in cytomegalovirus infection. Study as a whole: Through public TCR beta signatures, both CMV infection and matching HLA type were indicated. General study results and limits: The ex vivo response was dominated by HLA-C-restricted CMV-specific TCR beta clonotypes.

TCRdb itself ran the reads through MiXCR, one entry per CDR3 protein. The table includes approximately 630,000 distinct CDR3 sequences, 20% to 25% detected once. Germline V gene data show CDR1 as SQVTM and CDR2 as ANQGSEA. The length of the CDR3 is 16 residues. Trimming took 2 bases from V and 7 from J; bases not matched to a gene: 10. This chain uses TRBV29-1 with TRBJ2-2, with 10 positions matching TRBD2. The sequence was obtained from a human donor in good health (CMV status not recorded). Some clones in this sample may be carry-over from other donors' samples. Input material: CD8+ T cells from PBMCs. Here the CDR3 DNA reads TGCAGCGTTGAACTAGCGGGGGCCCTGGGAGTCGGGGAGCTGTTTTTT. Protein: CSVELAGALGVGELFF.